Sequencing of this T cell receptor beta chain was carried out in a study of T cells expressing NK-cell markers. General study findings and limits: What remained unclear was the HCMV specificity of expanded NKG2C+ T cell clones.

TCRdb reprocessed the 5' RACE reads and reports one entry per CDR3 protein, with no DNA. Its clone listing holds 550,000 to 600,000 distinct CDR3 sequences. The CDR3 consists of 15 residues. Germline CDR1 SQVTM, CDR2 ANQGSEA. For this clonotype: No antigen is known for it.

The sample comprised blood T cells: a sorted CD56 or NKG2C T cell subset, CD4+ or CD8+ T cells, or bulk PBMC T cells (not recorded which). This TCR was sampled from a man younger than 30 in good health. J is TRBJ2-1 and V is TRBV29-1; TCRdb's D call of TRBD1 is untestable without DNA. The CDR3 here is CSVEGRDRSYNEQFF.